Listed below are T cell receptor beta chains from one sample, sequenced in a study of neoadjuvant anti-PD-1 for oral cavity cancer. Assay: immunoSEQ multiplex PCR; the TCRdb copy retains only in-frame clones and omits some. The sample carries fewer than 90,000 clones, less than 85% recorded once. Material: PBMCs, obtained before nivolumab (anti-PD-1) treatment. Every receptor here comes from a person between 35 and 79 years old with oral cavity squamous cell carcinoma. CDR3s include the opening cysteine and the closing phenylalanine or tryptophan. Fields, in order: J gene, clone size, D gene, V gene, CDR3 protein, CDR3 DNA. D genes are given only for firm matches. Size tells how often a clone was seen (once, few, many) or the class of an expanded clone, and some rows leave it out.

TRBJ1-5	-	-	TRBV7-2	CASSLDPERRDQPQHF	TGTGCCAGCAGCTTAGACCCAGAACGGCGGGATCAGCCCCAGCATTTT
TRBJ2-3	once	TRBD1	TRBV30	CAWSARTGNTDTQYF	TGTGCCTGGAGTGCAAGGACAGGGAACACAGATACGCAGTATTTT
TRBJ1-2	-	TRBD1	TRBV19	CASSIPLTGTGYTF	TGTGCCAGTAGTATTCCTTTGACAGGGACGGGCTACACCTTC
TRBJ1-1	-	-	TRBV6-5	CASSTVNTEAFF	TGTGCCAGCAGTACCGTGAACACTGAAGCTTTCTTT
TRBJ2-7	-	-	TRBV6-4	CASGWKRAYEQYF	TGTGCCAGCGGATGGAAGCGGGCGTACGAGCAGTACTTC
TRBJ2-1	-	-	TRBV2	CASSEGGGPTDEQFF	TGTGCCAGCAGTGAGGGCGGGGGCCCCACAGATGAGCAGTTCTTC
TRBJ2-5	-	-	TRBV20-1	CSARSGETQYF	TGCAGTGCTAGATCCGGAGAGACCCAGTACTTC
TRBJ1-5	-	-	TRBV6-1	CASSEIPHQPQHF	TGTGCCAGCAGTGAAATCCCCCATCAGCCCCAGCATTTT
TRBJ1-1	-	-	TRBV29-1	CSVEDLGGRDTEAFF	TGCAGCGTTGAAGATCTTGGGGGGCGAGACACTGAAGCTTTCTTT
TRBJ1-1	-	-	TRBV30	CAWSRGSLGGNTEAFF	TGTGCCTGGAGCCGGGGCAGCCTGGGAGGGAACACTGAAGCTTTCTTT
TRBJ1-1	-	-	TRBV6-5	CASLGNTEAFF	TGTGCCAGTTTGGGGAACACTGAAGCTTTCTTT
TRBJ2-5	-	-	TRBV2	CASSPNAERTQYF	TGTGCCAGCAGTCCGAACGCTGAGCGGACCCAGTACTTC
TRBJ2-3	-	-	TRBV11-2	CASSLQRGPDTQYF	TGTGCCAGCAGCTTACAGAGAGGGCCAGATACGCAGTATTTT
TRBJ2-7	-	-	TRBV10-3	CASCQGYEQYF	TGTGCCAGTTGTCAGGGCTACGAGCAGTACTTC
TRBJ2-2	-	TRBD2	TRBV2	CASRTGTSGANTGELFF	TGTGCCAGCAGGACCGGGACTAGCGGGGCGAACACCGGGGAGCTGTTTTTT
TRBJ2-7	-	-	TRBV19	CASRQGQHEQYF	TGTGCCAGTAGGCAGGGGCAGCACGAGCAGTACTTC
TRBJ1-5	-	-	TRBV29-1	CSVSGSNQPQHF	TGCAGCGTTTCCGGATCTAACCAGCCCCAGCATTTT
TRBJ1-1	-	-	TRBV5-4	CASSLARVNTEAFF	TGTGCCAGCAGCTTGGCACGGGTGAACACTGAAGCTTTCTTT
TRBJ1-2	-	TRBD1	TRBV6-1	CASREGQGGYGYTF	TGTGCCAGCCGGGAGGGACAGGGTGGGTATGGCTACACCTTC
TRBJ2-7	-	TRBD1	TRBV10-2	CASRRTGLGLYEQYF	TGCGCCAGCAGGAGGACAGGACTGGGGCTTTACGAGCAGTACTTC
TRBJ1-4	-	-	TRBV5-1	CASSLGSNEKLFF	TGCGCCAGCAGCTTGGGGAGTAATGAAAAACTGTTTTTT
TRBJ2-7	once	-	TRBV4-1	CASSLQTVYEQYF	TGCGCCAGCAGCCTACAGACAGTCTACGAGCAGTACTTC
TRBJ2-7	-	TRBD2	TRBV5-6	CASSLATSGGFSYEQYF	TGTGCCAGCAGCTTGGCGACTAGCGGGGGGTTCTCCTACGAGCAGTACTTC
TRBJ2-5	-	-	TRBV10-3	CAISDPAGGSETQYF	TGTGCCATCAGTGATCCAGCGGGTGGGTCGGAGACCCAGTACTTC
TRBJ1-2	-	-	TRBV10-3	CAISESWGAYGYTF	TGTGCCATCAGTGAGTCATGGGGAGCCTATGGCTACACCTTC
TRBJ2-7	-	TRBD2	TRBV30	CAWSPIPLAGGVYF	TGTGCCTGGAGTCCAATACCATTAGCGGGAGGTGTGTACTTC
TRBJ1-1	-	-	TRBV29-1	CSLGGVTEAFF	TGCAGCCTAGGGGGGGTCACTGAAGCTTTCTTT
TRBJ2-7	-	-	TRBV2	CASRMVGGHYEQYF	TGTGCCAGCAGGATGGTCGGGGGACACTACGAGCAGTACTTC
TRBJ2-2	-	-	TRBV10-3	CAISDRTPNTGELFF	TGTGCCATCAGTGATCGGACACCTAACACCGGGGAGCTGTTTTTT
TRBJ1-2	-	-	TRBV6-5	CASSFQGSGYGYTF	TGTGCCAGCAGTTTTCAGGGGAGCGGCTATGGCTACACCTTC
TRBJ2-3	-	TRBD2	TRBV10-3	CAISRPRDVAGGVSTDTQYF	TGTGCCATCAGTAGGCCTAGGGATGTAGCGGGAGGGGTGAGCACAGATACGCAGTATTTT